This T cell receptor (beta chain) was recovered during a study of cytomegalovirus exposure and HLA in healthy donors. Looking at the study overall: In terms of ancestry, the Caucasian-associated cluster contained about four fifths of the approximately 420 genotyped donors.

Germline V gene sequence: CDR1 SQVTM, CDR2 ANQGSEA. The V and J ends lost 8 bases and 7 bases respectively, with 18 bases between them. The CDR3 contains 13 residues. PCR involved 60 Vbeta and 13 Jbeta primers. This table comes from immunoSEQ multiplex PCR, and its TCRdb copy is limited to in-frame clones, with some not included. The sample comprises approximately 150,000 clones, 70% to 85% of which are singletons, and less than 3% rests with the top ten. A word on this clone: Its specificity is unknown.

Study-wide points: In a later analysis, TCR beta V- and J-gene trimming showed a link to a missense DCLRE1C variant.

V usage is TRBV29-1 and J usage is TRBJ2-1; possibly TRBD2 for D (5 bases). Source material: PBMCs. The TCR originated in a male donor in good health and CMV-seronegative. The CDR3 loop is CSTQKGSGNEQFF. CDR3 nucleotides: TGCAGCACTCAAAAAGGGTCGGGGAATGAGCAGTTCTTC.